The source of this T cell receptor beta chain is a study of blood T cells in healthy people across ages (dated by TCRdb to about 2015). Regarding the complete study: In model experiments, roughly one uniquely barcoded TCR beta cDNA molecule per two T cells was captured by template switching. Age-related changes in TCR beta repertoire diversity were measured in the study by deep sequencing normalized with unique cDNA molecular identifiers. Four age groups were formed from the donors: young (average roughly 15 years), middle-aged (approximately 41), aged (approximately 60) and long-lived (82). Donors of different ages were randomly distributed across sequencing lanes to avoid experimental bias. For two donors (one aged 18 to 29 and one aged 80 or older), the study analyzed two additional independent replicas of 1 million unique cDNA reads from the same blood draw. The study at large found these results: Compared with the aged group, the long-lived group had more naive CD4+ T cells, fewer expanded clones and increased TCR diversity, a pattern suggesting age selection. Estimates of total diversity based on one million sequenced T cells were regarded as lower bounds and as underestimates. Since profiling was done on bulk unsorted PBMCs, naive and antigen-experienced compartments could not be conclusively compared. As age increased, observed TCR beta diversity per million T cells dropped in a roughly linear way, and a significant reduction was already evident by age 40. The CMV infection status of donors was not known, potentially confounding age-related changes in expanded clonotypes. Observed TCR beta diversity correlated strongly with the percentage of naive T cells measured by flow cytometry.

This clonotype was recorded a few times. No cognate antigen has been identified for it. Base-call qualities are not available, and no considerably larger clone is one nucleotide away. The method behind the library was 5' RACE. For sequencing, an Illumina HiSeq 2500 was employed. A second 7 to 11 cycle PCR used a sample-barcoded 5' primer and a J-beta primer mix. Each TCR beta cDNA molecule received a unique molecular identifier from a template-switch 5' adaptor carrying 12 random nucleotides. At least 2.5 million CDR3-containing paired-end reads were obtained from each sample. First-strand cDNA synthesis was performed from all RNA using the Mint cDNA synthesis kit, with priming by a TRBC-specific oligonucleotide. Following uracil-DNA glycosylase treatment, a first 18-cycle PCR with universal primers M1SS and BC2_uni_R was performed on all cDNA. Under the source paper's analysis protocol: For normalization, 1 million high-quality reads were randomly selected from each sample, with every read carrying a distinct molecular identifier. Instead of being binned into consensus sequences, reads that shared molecular identifiers were thrown out. CDR3 identification, clonotype clustering and error correction used MiTCR with a Q25 quality threshold and the strictest error-elimination algorithm. A nonparametric unseen species model with Euler transformation was used to estimate a lower bound on total TCR beta diversity. TCRdb ran its own pipeline on the public reads, namely fastp trimming at Q25 and MiXCR clone calling, and kept in-frame beta chains. Entries that share a CDR3 protein sequence are merged under the most common genes and DNA. The V and J calls were not made by the authors but by TCRdb's processing. In all, the sample holds under 950,000 distinct CDR3 sequences, and about a fifth of those were seen once. In total, the top ten clones hold roughly a fifth of the sample.

Deletion took 4 bases off V and 7 bases off J, with a span of 13 bases between the germline ends. For CDR1 and CDR2, the germline V gene lists KGHSH and LQKENI. The CDR3 starts with the cysteine, ends with the phenylalanine, and has 13 residues. Kept here is only the CDR3 DNA, which spans 39 bases and is read in frame from base 1. The donors were roughly 40 Caucasian individuals from Russia, aged roughly 6 to 100 years, who were systemically healthy. Each donor gave ten milliliters of peripheral blood, drawn into EDTA-treated Vacutainer tubes. PBMCs were isolated by Ficoll-Paque density-gradient centrifugation, with at least 6.5 million obtained per sample. Trizol reagent was used to extract total RNA from the PBMCs, yielding at least 6 micrograms per sample. For every donor, flow cytometry on a PBMC aliquot measured the percentage of naive CD45RAhigh/CD27high T cells.

The chain is encoded by TRBV18 joined to TRBJ1-2; the D gene remains uncertain. The receptor comes from a man between 65 and 85 years old in good health. The sample was blood. CDR3 protein: CASSRDGFGGYTF. At the DNA level, the sequence is TGTGCCAGCTCACGCGACGGCTTTGGTGGCTACACCTTC.